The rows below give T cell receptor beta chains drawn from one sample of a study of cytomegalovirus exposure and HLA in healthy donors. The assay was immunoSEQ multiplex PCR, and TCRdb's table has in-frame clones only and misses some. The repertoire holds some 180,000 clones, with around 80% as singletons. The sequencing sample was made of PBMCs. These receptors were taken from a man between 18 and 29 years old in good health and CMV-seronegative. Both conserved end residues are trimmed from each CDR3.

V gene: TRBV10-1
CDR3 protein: ASSYRGRDTEAF

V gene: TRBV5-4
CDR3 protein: ASSPELEGRAEAF

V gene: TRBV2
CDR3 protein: ASSDGRGKETQY

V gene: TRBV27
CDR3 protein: ASSRGQGYNSPLH

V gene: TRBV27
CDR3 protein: ASSLTGGLGYT

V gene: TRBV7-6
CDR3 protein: ASIPSGRRVDIQY

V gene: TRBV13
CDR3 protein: ASSLGTGVNYGYT

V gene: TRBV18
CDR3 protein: ASSQPGLAGNTIY

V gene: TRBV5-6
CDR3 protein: ASSQGKGTQY

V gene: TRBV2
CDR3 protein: ASTGGTGAYEQY

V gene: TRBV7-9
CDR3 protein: ASSSLTSGRGSETQY

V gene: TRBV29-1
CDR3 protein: SVEGLAGGPYNEQF

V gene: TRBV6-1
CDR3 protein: ASRPGDSNTGELF

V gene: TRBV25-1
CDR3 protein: ASSDVGGLTYEQY

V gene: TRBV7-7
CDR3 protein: ASSPTSGFSNEQF

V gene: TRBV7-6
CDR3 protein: ASSFTGERETQY

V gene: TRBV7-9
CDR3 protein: ASSSQGADTQY

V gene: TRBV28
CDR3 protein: ASSLSSRSGRAREQY

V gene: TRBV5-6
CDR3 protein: ASSLLRTTGDEQY

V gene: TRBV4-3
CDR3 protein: ASSQAQGRVDTQY

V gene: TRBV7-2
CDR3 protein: ATLTGEAF

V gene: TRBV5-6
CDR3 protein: ASSAGYEQY

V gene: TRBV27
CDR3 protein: ASSSPGQGSYEQY

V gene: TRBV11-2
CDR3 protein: ASSPGTGGEGFGGYT

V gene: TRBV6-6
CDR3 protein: ASRPRLNTEAF

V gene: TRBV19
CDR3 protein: ASSRTGTGYEQY

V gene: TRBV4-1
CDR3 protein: ASSQVAASTGNTIY

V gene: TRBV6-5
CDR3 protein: ASTPDRRNTEAF

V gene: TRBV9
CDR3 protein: ASSRTQGPEAF

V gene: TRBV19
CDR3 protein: ASRPNRDRPNEKLF

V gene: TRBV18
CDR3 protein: ASSPSPGQGPNQPQH

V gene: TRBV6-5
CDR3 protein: ASSPAGGREEKLF

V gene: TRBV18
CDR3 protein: ASSPSVASGNTIY

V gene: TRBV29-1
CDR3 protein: SVLAEETQY

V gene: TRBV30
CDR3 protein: AWSLNYGYT

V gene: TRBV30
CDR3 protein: AWRKRAGTDFTGSPLH

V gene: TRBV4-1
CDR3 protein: ASSHASGRMYEQF

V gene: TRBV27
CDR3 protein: ASSPRKAGSGRETQY

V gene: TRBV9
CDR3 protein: ASMGGEGPGSYNEQF

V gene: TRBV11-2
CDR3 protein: ASSLWPGGRYEQY

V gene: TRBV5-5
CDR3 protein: ASSLEWTGGIQNEQF

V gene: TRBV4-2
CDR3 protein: ASSQVVQGSGTYEQY

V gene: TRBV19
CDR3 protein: ASTLAGAMDTQY

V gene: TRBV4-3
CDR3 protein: ASSQDMAGGLTGELF

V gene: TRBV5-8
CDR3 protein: ASSFGGSYEQY

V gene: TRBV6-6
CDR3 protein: ASSYGQPTDTQY

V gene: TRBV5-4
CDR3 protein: ATKASGNTIY

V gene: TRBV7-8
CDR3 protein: ASSLGGGSYEQY